The clone carrying this T cell receptor (beta chain) was counted a single time. As yet, its antigen is unknown. All patients handed over anywhere from 1 to 8 samples, pretreatment and on-treatment. These data are taken from a study of PD-L1 blockade in urothelial cancer. The CDR3 extends over 14 amino acids. V shed 5 bases, J shed 3 bases, and the junction held 3 bases outside the gene matches. From germline, CDR1 is SGHAT and CDR2 FQNNGV. The table came from immunoSEQ multiplex PCR; TCRdb's copy has only in-frame clones and leaves some out. The sample has roughly 90,000 clones, 85% to 95% seen once. Study conclusions and caveats: More expansion of tumor-associated blood clones, seen at 3 weeks, marked durable-benefit patients.

Sequencing was performed on PBMCs, taken around atezolizumab (anti-PD-L1) treatment. The chain couples TRBV11-2 to TRBJ1-2; 10 positions agree with TRBD1. The source of this sequence is a man between 60 and 70 years old with urothelial cancer. The CDR3 protein is CASSPGTGDYGYTF. The DNA of the CDR3 is TGTGCCAGCAGCCCCGGGACAGGGGACTATGGCTACACCTTC.